The 32 T cell receptor beta chains reported below all come from one sample, sequenced in a study of blood T cell repertoires in COVID-19. TCRdb's table, derived via immunoSEQ multiplex PCR, lists solely in-frame clones and lacks some. The profile shows about 81,000 clones, more than 85% of them singletons. Material: PBMCs or T cells enriched from blood (not recorded which). All receptors come from a woman aged 50 to 65 with acute COVID-19.

The V gene is TRBV29-1, the J gene TRBJ2-3; 9 bases are a match to TRBD2. Per the germline V gene, CDR1 is SQVTM and CDR2 is ANQGSEA. The CDR3 consists of 16 residues. The J segment lost 5 bases and the V segment lost 3 bases, leaving 12 bases of the junction unmatched. The CDR3 region has the DNA TGCAGCGTTGAGAGTTATAGCGGGAGTAATGGAGATACGCAGTATTTT. This gives the protein CSVESYSGSNGDTQYF.

The chain couples TRBV18 to TRBJ1-1; D unresolved. V was trimmed by 5 bases and J by 4 bases, leaving 14 bases between them. Germline V gene sequence: CDR1 KGHSH, CDR2 LQKENI. CDR3 length equals 14 residues. DNA of the CDR3: TGTGCCAGCTCATTGACCGGAGTATTCACTGAAGCTTTCTTT. It codes for CASSLTGVFTEAFF.

The rearrangement joins TRBV19 to TRBJ2-5; no clear D. Germline V gives CDR1 LNHDA, CDR2 SQIVND (reference sequence). Trimming pared 0 bases from V and 4 bases from J, leaving 3 bases between. The CDR3 spans 12 residues. For the CDR3, the DNA is TGTGCCAGTAGTATAGATCGAGAGACCCAGTACTTC. Its protein is CASSIDRETQYF.

J is TRBJ1-1 and V is TRBV19, with unresolved D. Trimming cost V 0 bases and J 1 base, with 9 bases left between them. The CDR3 has 15 residues. CDR1 is LNHDA and CDR2 is SQIVND in the germline V gene (reference sequence). CDR3 sequence reads: CASSIDGRPNTEAFF. DNA for the CDR3: TGTGCCAGTAGTATAGACGGCAGGCCGAACACTGAAGCTTTCTTT.

The gene calls are TRBV12-3 or TRBV12-4 and TRBJ1-4, with D possibly TRBD1 on 6 matching bases. V lost 5 bases to trimming and J lost 7 bases, with 11 bases between them. The length of the CDR3 is 13 residues. The CDR3 loop is CASSKGTSEKLFF. The CDR3 DNA reads TGTGCCAGCAGTAAAGGGACAAGTGAAAAACTGTTTTTT.

V is TRBV27 and J is TRBJ2-2; 9 bases line up with TRBD1. Looked up from germline, CDR1 is MNHEY and CDR2 is SMNVEV (reference sequence). This CDR3 region has 14 residues. Losses at the gene ends were 6 bases for V and 7 bases for J; bases not matched to a gene: 6. CDR3 bases: TGTGCCAGCAGGAGACAGGGGGTTAACGGGGAGCTGTTTTTT. Translating it yields CASRRQGVNGELFF.

The chain carries TRBV27 and TRBJ1-5; no firm D call. The V gene's germline CDR1 is MNHEY and CDR2 SMNVEV (reference sequence). The CDR3 consists of 14 residues. V lost 8 bases and J lost 0, with 11 bases in between. The CDR3 here is CASGDGYSNQPQHF. CDR3 sequence (DNA): TGTGCCAGCGGAGACGGTTATAGCAATCAGCCCCAGCATTTT.

This sequence joins TRBV5-1 and TRBJ2-7, with D tentatively TRBD1 (8 bases). Between the trimmed V and J ends, which lost 5 bases and 7 bases, there was a span of 16 bases. CDR1 and CDR2 (germline): SGHRS, YFSETQ. This CDR3 contains 13 residues. CDR3 DNA sequence: TGCGCCAGCAGTACGACAGGGGAGGGGGAGCAGTACTTC. Amino acid sequence: CASSTTGEGEQYF.

In this sample, this clone turned up once. V usage is TRBV3-1 (or the pseudogene TRBV3-2) and J usage is TRBJ2-2; TRBD1 is a possible D gene (6 bases). V gave up 3 bases and J gave up 1 base, with 6 bases separating them. The CDR3 sequence is 14 residues long. CDR1 and CDR2 (germline): LGHDT, YNNKEL (reference sequence). The DNA for the CDR3 is TGTGCCAGCAGCCAGGGACAGAACACCGGGGAGCTGTTTTTT. Translating it yields CASSQGQNTGELFF.

The gene calls are TRBV4-1 and TRBJ2-3; no reliable D call. The V gene's germline CDR1 is MGHRA and CDR2 YSYEKL. The CDR3 is 13 amino acids. V was pared by 4 bases and J by 5 bases, with 10 bases between. In DNA, the CDR3 is TGCGCCAGCAGCCCCTACTCGGGAGATACGCAGTATTTT. Residues: CASSPYSGDTQYF.

The gene calls are TRBV6-4 and TRBJ1-5, with TRBD1 as a possible D gene (6 bases). The CDR3 is 14 residues long. CDR1 is MRHNA, CDR2 SNTAGT, per germline. V shed 3 bases and J shed 3 bases, with 9 bases lying between them. CDR3 DNA: TGTGCCAGCAGTGAGGACAGCACCAATCAGCCCCAGCATTTT. Translating gives CASSEDSTNQPQHF.

The chain combines TRBV6-5 with TRBJ2-7, with 7 bases that match TRBD1. The CDR3 runs to 14 residues. After removal of 10 bases from V and 6 bases from J, the junction contained 15 bases not matched to a gene. The germline CDR1 and CDR2 sequences are MNHEY and SVGAGI. The CDR3, as DNA: TGTGCCATCCACGACAGGGTGACTGGCGGCGAGCAGTACTTC. It translates to CAIHDRVTGGEQYF.

This chain links TRBV5-6 with TRBJ2-3, with 7 bases that match TRBD2. This CDR3 has 16 residues. Germline values: CDR1 SGHDT, CDR2 YYEEEE. V shed 6 bases and J 2 bases; nucleotides not matched to a gene: 12. CDR3 sequence: CASIMGGTRITDTQYF. The CDR3 nucleotides read TGTGCCAGCATCATGGGAGGGACCCGTATCACAGATACGCAGTATTTT.

The gene calls are TRBV7-6 and TRBJ2-3, with D perhaps matching TRBD2 (6 bases). The germline CDR1 and CDR2 sequences are SGHVS and FNYEAQ. The CDR3 is 17 residues long. V was pared by 0 bases and J by 3 bases, with 16 bases between. CDR3 amino acids: CASSLAGGWESTDTQYF. The CDR3 coding sequence is TGTGCCAGCAGCTTAGCAGGAGGGTGGGAGAGTACAGATACGCAGTATTTT.

This chain links TRBV19 with TRBJ1-4; 8 positions match TRBD1. The germline V gene has CDR1 LNHDA and CDR2 SQIVND (reference sequence). Unmatched junction bases numbered 6, after V lost 4 bases and J lost 8 bases. There are 14 residues in the CDR3. This chain's CDR3 is CASSRQGSEEKLFF. The CDR3 nucleotides read TGTGCCAGTAGTAGACAGGGGAGTGAGGAAAAACTGTTTTTT.

This chain uses TRBV7-9 with TRBJ2-1; the match to TRBD2 covers 10 bases. Germline values: CDR1 SEHNR, CDR2 FQNEAQ (reference sequence). This CDR3 comprises 16 residues. Losses at the gene ends were 3 bases for V and 8 bases for J; bases not matched to a gene: 10. The CDR3, as DNA: TGTGCCAGCAGCTTCCACCTAGCGGGAGTGGACGATGAGCAGTTCTTC. This sequence encodes CASSFHLAGVDDEQFF. The full variable domain, rest sourced from reference TRBV7-9 and TRBJ2-1, is DTGVSQNPRHKITKRGQNVTFRCDPISEHNRLYWYRQTLGQGPEFLTYFQNEAQLEKSRLLSDRFSAERPKGSFSTLEIQRTEQGDSAMYLCASSFHLAGVDDEQFFGPGTRLTVL.

This clone was observed a single time. This chain connects TRBV11-2 to TRBJ1-4, with 7 bases that match TRBD1. The germline CDR1 and CDR2 sequences are SGHAT and FQNNGV. V was clipped by 0 bases and J by 7 bases; unmatched bases: 8. This CDR3 contains 16 residues. This CDR3 is CASSLEDRVWGEKLFF. Written as DNA, the CDR3 is TGTGCCAGCAGCTTAGAAGACAGGGTTTGGGGTGAAAAACTGTTTTTT.

The rearrangement uses TRBV24-1 and TRBJ2-7, with D unresolved. V was trimmed by 8 bases and J by 6 bases, leaving 10 bases between them. Per germline, CDR1 KGHDR and CDR2 SFDVKD. This CDR3 has 11 amino acids. This CDR3 reads CATIILPEQYF. DNA of the CDR3: TGTGCCACCATTATACTCCCCGAGCAGTACTTC.

The J gene is TRBJ2-3, the V gene TRBV19, with 11 bases fitting TRBD2. The germline V gene encodes CDR1 LNHDA and CDR2 SQIVND (reference sequence). V was clipped by 9 bases and J by 0 bases; unmatched bases: 11. The CDR3 covers 17 residues. The CDR3 region is CASRPGLADHSTDTQYF. Here the CDR3 DNA reads TGTGCCAGCCGACCGGGACTAGCGGACCATAGCACAGATACGCAGTATTTT.

The V gene is TRBV3-1 (or the pseudogene TRBV3-2), the J gene TRBJ1-6, with D tentatively TRBD1 (6 bases). This CDR3 region has 14 residues. Trimming stripped 1 base from V and 10 bases from J, with 11 bases between. The germline V gene has CDR1 LGHDT and CDR2 YNNKEL (reference sequence). CDR3 region: CASSQATGQSPLHF. In DNA, the CDR3 is TGTGCCAGCAGCCAAGCGACAGGTCAATCACCCCTCCACTTT.

This clone was seen once. The chain links TRBV7-9 to TRBJ1-2; 11 bases map to TRBD1. Germline V CDR1 and CDR2: SEHNR, FQNEAQ (reference sequence). The CDR3 consists of 14 residues. The V gene end was trimmed by 4 bases and the J gene end by 5 bases; junction bases not matched to a gene: 3. The CDR3 DNA is TGTGCCAGCAGCTCCGGGACAGGGGGATATGGCTACACCTTC. This gives the protein CASSSGTGGYGYTF.

The V gene is TRBV2, the J gene TRBJ1-5; 10 positions match TRBD1. V shed 8 bases and J 6 bases; nucleotides not matched to a gene: 7. The CDR3 sequence is 14 residues long. The germline V gene has CDR1 SNHLY and CDR2 FYNNEI. CDR3 residues: CASRDRGRAQPQHF. The CDR3, as DNA: TGTGCCAGCCGAGACAGGGGGCGGGCTCAGCCCCAGCATTTT.

The J gene is TRBJ2-1, the V gene TRBV4-2; D gene ambiguous. Germline V CDR1 and CDR2: LGHNA, YNFKEQ. Trimming pared 4 bases from V and 2 bases from J, leaving 15 bases between. The CDR3 is made up of 16 amino acids. In DNA form, the CDR3 reads TGTGCCAGCAGCCCATCTGACTTGCTCACCTACAATGAGCAGTTCTTC. This encodes CASSPSDLLTYNEQFF.

The chain couples TRBV30 to TRBJ2-2, with a possible D match to TRBD1 (5 bases). The germline V gene encodes CDR1 GTSNPN and CDR2 SVGIG (reference sequence). CDR3 length: 14 residues. Trimming removed 0 bases at V and 3 bases at J, with 8 bases between. The CDR3 DNA follows: TGTGCCTGGAGTGTAGACAGTTACACCGGGGAGCTGTTTTTT. Translating it yields CAWSVDSYTGELFF.

The chain links TRBV29-1 to TRBJ1-2; the match to TRBD1 covers 7 bases. In germline, CDR1 is SQVTM, CDR2 ANQGSEA. V gave up 3 bases and J gave up 8 bases; unmatched junction bases: 12. The CDR3 contains 14 residues. The DNA for the CDR3 is TGCAGCGTTGACTATCCAGGGGGGTACCAGGGCTACACCTTC. It yields the protein CSVDYPGGYQGYTF.

The J gene is TRBJ1-4, the V gene TRBV3-1 (or the pseudogene TRBV3-2), with 10 bases fitting TRBD1. The trim removed 4 bases at V and 7 bases at J, leaving 6 bases unmatched. The CDR3 has 15 amino acids. CDR1 is LGHDT and CDR2 is YNNKEL in the germline V gene (reference sequence). The CDR3, as DNA: TGTGCCAGCAGCCCTAGGACAGGGGGGAGTGAAAAACTGTTTTTT. Translated: CASSPRTGGSEKLFF.

The chain uses TRBV11-1 and TRBJ1-1; the D gene is possibly TRBD1 (5 bases). The CDR3 has 16 amino acids. The V gene lost 2 bases and the J gene lost 1 base, with 14 bases spanning the gap. Germline V gives CDR1 SGHAT, CDR2 FQDESV (reference sequence). The CDR3 DNA reads TGTGCCAGCAGCTTACTAGGGGAGGAAGCGAACACTGAAGCTTTCTTT. This translates into CASSLLGEEANTEAFF.

This clone was detected once. The V and J genes are TRBV20-1 and TRBJ1-1; no clear D. This CDR3 comprises 11 residues. The V end lost 6 bases, the J end lost 8 bases, and 13 bases lay between the germline ends. CDR1 is DFQATT and CDR2 is SNEGSKA in the germline V gene (reference sequence). CDR3 nucleotides: TGCAGTGCCACCCACGTAGTGGAAGCTTTCTTT. This sequence encodes CSATHVVEAFF.

The gene calls are TRBV24-1 and TRBJ2-7, with TRBD1 matching over 9 bases. CDR3 size: 15 residues. With 4 bases clipped from V and 2 bases from J, the junction kept 5 bases outside the gene matches. Looked up from germline, CDR1 is KGHDR and CDR2 is SFDVKD. The CDR3 here is CATSDPTGGTYEQYF. CDR3 bases: TGTGCCACCAGTGACCCGACAGGGGGGACCTACGAGCAGTACTTC.

The gene calls are TRBV7-8 and TRBJ1-2; D not resolved. Deletions cut 2 bases from V and 2 bases from J, with 12 bases between. This CDR3 is built from 15 residues. Germline CDR1 SGHVS, CDR2 FQNEAQ. The CDR3 DNA reads TGTGCCAGCAGCTTAAGTGGTCGGGGAAACTATGGCTACACCTTC. Its translation: CASSLSGRGNYGYTF.

The V and J genes are TRBV5-4 and TRBJ1-1, with 11 bases identical to TRBD1. The J segment lost 4 bases and the V segment lost 5 bases, leaving 4 bases of the junction unmatched. The germline CDR1 and CDR2 sequences are SGHNT and YYREEE (reference sequence). The CDR3 has 14 amino acids. CDR3 sequence reads: CASSYGTGGTEAFF. Written as DNA, the CDR3 is TGTGCCAGCAGTTACGGGACAGGGGGCACTGAAGCTTTCTTT.

Only one count was recorded for this clone. V and J are TRBV12-3 or TRBV12-4 and TRBJ1-5, with 7 bases fitting TRBD1. The CDR3 contains 13 residues. The J segment lost 8 bases and the V segment lost 4 bases, leaving 5 bases of the junction unmatched. The CDR3 reads CASSYGQAKPQHF. The CDR3 DNA sequence: TGTGCCAGCAGTTACGGACAGGCCAAGCCCCAGCATTTT.